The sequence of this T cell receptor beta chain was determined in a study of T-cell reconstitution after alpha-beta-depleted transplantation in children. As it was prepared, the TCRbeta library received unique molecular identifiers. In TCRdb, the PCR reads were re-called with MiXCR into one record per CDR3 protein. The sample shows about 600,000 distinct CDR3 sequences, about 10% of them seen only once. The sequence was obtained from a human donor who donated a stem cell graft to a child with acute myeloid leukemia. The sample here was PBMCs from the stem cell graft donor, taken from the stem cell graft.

CDR3 nucleotide sequence: TGCAGTGCTAGCCGGGGGGAGGGTGGAAACATTCAGTACTTC. Translated: CSASRGEGGNIQYF. The chain links TRBV20-1 to TRBJ2-4, with TRBD2 identical over 7 bases. Trimming took 3 bases from V and 6 from J; bases not matched to a gene: 8. Germline V gives CDR1 DFQATT, CDR2 SNEGSKA (reference sequence). The CDR3 runs to 14 residues.